This record covers a single T cell receptor (beta chain). Only in-frame clones appear in the TCRdb table, and some are missing; sequencing was by immunoSEQ multiplex PCR. Here the sample spans 100,000 to 120,000 clones, roughly 89% being singletons. This CDR3 has 15 amino acids. Germline V CDR1 and CDR2: ENHRY, SYGVKD. V gave up 3 bases and J gave up 2 bases, with 13 bases separating them. This sample stems from a study of glioma-infiltrating T cells after dendritic cell vaccination. At the level of the study: Treatment, given 2003 to 2012, was autologous tumor lysate-pulsed dendritic cell vaccination.

The time point was: after dendritic cell vaccination, including at tumor progression/relapse. This TCR came from a human donor with glioblastoma. The starting material was blood, obtained after dendritic cell vaccination. The chain links TRBV10-3 to TRBJ1-1; perhaps TRBD1 as D (5 bases). CDR3 region: CAISDSNRFNTEAFF. CDR3 DNA sequence: TGTGCCATCAGTGATTCTAACAGGTTCAACACTGAAGCTTTCTTT.